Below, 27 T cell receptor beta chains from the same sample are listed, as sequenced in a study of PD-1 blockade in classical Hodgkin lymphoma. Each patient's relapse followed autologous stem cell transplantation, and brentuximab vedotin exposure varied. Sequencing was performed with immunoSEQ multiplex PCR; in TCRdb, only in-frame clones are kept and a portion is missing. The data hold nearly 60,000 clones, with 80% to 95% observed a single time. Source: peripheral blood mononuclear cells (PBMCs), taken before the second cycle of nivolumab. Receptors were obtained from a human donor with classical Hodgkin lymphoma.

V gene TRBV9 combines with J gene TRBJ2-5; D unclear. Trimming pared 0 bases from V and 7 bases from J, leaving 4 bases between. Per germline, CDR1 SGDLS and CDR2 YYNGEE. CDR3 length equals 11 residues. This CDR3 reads CASSVDGTQYF. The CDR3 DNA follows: TGTGCCAGCAGCGTAGACGGGACCCAGTACTTC.

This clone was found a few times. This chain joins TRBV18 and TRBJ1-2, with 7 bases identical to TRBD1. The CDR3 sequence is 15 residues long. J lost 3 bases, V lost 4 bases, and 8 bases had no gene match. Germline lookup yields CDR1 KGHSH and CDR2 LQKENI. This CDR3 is CASSHSRTGDYGYTF. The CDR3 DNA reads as TGTGCCAGCTCACATTCGAGGACAGGCGACTATGGCTACACCTTC.

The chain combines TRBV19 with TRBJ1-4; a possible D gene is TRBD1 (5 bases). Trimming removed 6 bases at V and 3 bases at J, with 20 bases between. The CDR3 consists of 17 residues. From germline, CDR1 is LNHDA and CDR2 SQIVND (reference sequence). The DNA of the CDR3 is TGTGCCAGTAGAAAGAGGGCGGGGGTGAACGCTAATGAAAAACTGTTTTTT. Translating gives CASRKRAGVNANEKLFF.

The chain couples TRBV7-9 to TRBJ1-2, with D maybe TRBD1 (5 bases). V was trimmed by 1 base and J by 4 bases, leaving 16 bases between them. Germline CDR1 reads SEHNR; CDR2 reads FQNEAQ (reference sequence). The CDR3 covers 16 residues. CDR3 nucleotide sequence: TGTGCCAGCAGCTTAGGAGACAGCCCATTAGTCTATGGCTACACCTTC. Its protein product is CASSLGDSPLVYGYTF.

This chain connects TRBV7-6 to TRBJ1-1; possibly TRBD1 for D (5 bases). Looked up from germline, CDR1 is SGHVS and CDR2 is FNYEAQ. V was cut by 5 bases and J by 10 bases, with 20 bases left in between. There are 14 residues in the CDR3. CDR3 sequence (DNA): TGTGCCAGCAGCCCAGGTGATTTGGGACTGGGAGCTTTCTTT. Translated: CASSPGDLGLGAFF. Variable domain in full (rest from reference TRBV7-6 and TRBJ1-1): GAGVSQSPRYKVTKRGQDVALRCDPISGHVSLYWYRQALGQGPEFLTYFNYEAQQDKSGLPNDRFSAERPEGSISTLTIQRTEQRDSAMYRCASSPGDLGLGAFFGQGTRLTVV.

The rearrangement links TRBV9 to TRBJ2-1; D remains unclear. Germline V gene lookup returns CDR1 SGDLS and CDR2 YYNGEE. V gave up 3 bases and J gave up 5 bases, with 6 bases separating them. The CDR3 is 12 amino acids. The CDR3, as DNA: TGTGCCAGCAGCGGGGGTCACAATGAGCAGTTCTTC. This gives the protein CASSGGHNEQFF.

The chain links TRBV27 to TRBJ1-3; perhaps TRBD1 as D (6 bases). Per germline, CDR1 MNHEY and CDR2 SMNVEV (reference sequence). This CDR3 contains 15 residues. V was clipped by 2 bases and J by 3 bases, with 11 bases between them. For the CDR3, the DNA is TGTGCCAGCAGTTTAACGGCAGGGGATGGAAACACCATATATTTT. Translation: CASSLTAGDGNTIYF.

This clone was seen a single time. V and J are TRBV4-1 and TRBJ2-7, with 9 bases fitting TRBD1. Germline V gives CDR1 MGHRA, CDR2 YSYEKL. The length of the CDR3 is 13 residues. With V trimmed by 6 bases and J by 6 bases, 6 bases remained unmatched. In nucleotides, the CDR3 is TGCGCCAGCAGGAGGGACAGGGAGACCGAGCAGTACTTC. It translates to CASRRDRETEQYF.

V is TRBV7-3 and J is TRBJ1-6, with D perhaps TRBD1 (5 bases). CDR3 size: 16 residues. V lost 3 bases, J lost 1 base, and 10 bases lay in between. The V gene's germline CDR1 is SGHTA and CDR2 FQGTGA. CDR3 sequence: CASSLSGGSYNSPLHF. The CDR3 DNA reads TGTGCCAGCAGCTTGAGCGGGGGGTCCTATAATTCACCCCTCCACTTT.

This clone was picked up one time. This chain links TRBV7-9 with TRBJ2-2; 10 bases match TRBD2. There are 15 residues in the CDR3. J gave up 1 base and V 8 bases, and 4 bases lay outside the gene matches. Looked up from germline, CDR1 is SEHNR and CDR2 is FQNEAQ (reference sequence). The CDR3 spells CASRRTSGNTGELFF. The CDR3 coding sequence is TGTGCCAGCCGCCGGACTAGCGGGAACACCGGGGAGCTGTTTTTT.

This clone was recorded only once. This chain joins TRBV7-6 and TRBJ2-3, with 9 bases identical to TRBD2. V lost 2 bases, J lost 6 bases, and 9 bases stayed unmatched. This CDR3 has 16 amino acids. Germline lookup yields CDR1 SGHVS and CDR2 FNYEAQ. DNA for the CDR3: TGTGCCAGCAGCTTAAACCCGGCGGGAGGGTCCGATACGCAGTATTTT. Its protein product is CASSLNPAGGSDTQYF. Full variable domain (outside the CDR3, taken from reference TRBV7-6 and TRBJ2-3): GAGVSQSPRYKVTKRGQDVALRCDPISGHVSLYWYRQALGQGPEFLTYFNYEAQQDKSGLPNDRFSAERPEGSISTLTIQRTEQRDSAMYRCASSLNPAGGSDTQYFGPGTRLTVL.

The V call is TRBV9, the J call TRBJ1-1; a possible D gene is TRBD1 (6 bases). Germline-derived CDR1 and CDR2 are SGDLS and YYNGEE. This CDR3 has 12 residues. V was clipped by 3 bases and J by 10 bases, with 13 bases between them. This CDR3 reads CASSGQGPGAFF. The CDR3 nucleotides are TGTGCCAGCAGCGGTCAGGGGCCGGGAGCTTTCTTT.

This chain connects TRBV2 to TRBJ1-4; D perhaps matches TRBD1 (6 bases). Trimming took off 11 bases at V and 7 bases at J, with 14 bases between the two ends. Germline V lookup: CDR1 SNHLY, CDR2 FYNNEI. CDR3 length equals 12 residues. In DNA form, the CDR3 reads TGTGCCGTCCAGAGGGGGGGTGAAAAACTGTTTTTT. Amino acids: CAVQRGGEKLFF.

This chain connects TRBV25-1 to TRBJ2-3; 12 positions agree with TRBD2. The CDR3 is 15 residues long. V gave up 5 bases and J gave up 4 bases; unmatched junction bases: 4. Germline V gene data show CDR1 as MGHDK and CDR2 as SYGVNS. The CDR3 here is CASSRLAGVPDTQYF. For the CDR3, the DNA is TGTGCCAGCAGTAGACTAGCGGGGGTCCCAGATACGCAGTATTTT.

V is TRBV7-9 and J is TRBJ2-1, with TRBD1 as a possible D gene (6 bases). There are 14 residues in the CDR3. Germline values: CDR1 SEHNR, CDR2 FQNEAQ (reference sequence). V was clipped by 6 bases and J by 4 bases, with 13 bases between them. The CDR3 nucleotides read TGTGCCAGCAGTCCACAGGGCCCTTACAATGAGCAGTTCTTC. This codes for CASSPQGPYNEQFF. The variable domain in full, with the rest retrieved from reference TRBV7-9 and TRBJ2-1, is DTGVSQNPRHKITKRGQNVTFRCDPISEHNRLYWYRQTLGQGPEFLTYFQNEAQLEKSRLLSDRFSAERPKGSFSTLEIQRTEQGDSAMYLCASSPQGPYNEQFFGPGTRLTVL.

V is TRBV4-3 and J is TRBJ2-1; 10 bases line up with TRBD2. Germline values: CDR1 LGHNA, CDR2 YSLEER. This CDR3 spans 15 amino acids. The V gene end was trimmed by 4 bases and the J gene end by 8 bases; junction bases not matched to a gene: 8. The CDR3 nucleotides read TGCGCCAGCAGCCCCTATGAGCGGGAGGGCGATGAGCAGTTCTTC. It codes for CASSPYEREGDEQFF.

CDR3 DNA: TGTGCCAGCAACCCAGCGGGTAACACCGGGGAGCTGTTTTTT. It translates to CASNPAGNTGELFF. The chain employs TRBV6-5 and TRBJ2-2; a possible D gene is TRBD2 (6 bases). V was pared by 7 bases and J by 2 bases, with 11 bases between. Per the germline V gene, CDR1 is MNHEY and CDR2 is SVGAGI. There are 14 residues in the CDR3.

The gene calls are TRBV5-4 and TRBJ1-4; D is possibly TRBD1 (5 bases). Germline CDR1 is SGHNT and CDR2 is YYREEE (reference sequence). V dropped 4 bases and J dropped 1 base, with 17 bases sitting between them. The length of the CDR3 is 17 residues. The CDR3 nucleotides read TGTGCCAGCAGCCCCGGGGGGGAACCCCTAACTAATGAAAAACTGTTTTTT. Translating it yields CASSPGGEPLTNEKLFF.

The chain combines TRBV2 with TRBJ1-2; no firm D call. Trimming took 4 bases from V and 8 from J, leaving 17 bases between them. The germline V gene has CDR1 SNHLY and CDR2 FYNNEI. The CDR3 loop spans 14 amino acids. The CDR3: CASSALVYGVGYTF. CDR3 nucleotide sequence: TGTGCCAGCAGTGCGCTTGTTTATGGGGTGGGCTACACCTTC.

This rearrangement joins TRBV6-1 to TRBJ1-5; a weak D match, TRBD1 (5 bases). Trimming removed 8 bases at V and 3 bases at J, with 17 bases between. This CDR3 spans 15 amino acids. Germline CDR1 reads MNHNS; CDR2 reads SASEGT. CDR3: CASHRLGAPNQPQHF. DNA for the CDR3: TGTGCCAGCCACAGACTAGGGGCCCCCAATCAGCCCCAGCATTTT.

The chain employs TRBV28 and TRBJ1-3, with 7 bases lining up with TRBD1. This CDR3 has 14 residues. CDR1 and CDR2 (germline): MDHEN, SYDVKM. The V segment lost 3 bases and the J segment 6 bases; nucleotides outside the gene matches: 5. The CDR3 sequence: CASSFGTVPNTIYF. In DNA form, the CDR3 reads TGTGCCAGCAGTTTTGGGACAGTTCCAAACACCATATATTTT.

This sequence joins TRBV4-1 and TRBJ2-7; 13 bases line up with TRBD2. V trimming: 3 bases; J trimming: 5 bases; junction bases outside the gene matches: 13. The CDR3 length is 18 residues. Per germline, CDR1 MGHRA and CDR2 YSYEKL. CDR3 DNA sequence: TGCGCCAGCAGCCATGAACTCGGGACTAGCGGGACGTGGGACGAGCAGTACTTC. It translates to CASSHELGTSGTWDEQYF.

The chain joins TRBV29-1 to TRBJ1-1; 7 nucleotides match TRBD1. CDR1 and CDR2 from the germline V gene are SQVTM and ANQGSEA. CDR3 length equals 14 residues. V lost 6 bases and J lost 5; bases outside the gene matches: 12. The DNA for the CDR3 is TGCAGCGTCCTACCCGGGACAGATGTGACTGAAGCTTTCTTT. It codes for CSVLPGTDVTEAFF. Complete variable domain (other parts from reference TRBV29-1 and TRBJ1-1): SAVISQKPSRDICQRGTSLTIQCQVDSQVTMMFWYRQQPGQSLTLIATANQGSEATYESGFVIDKFPISRPNLTFSTLTVSNMSPEDSSIYLCSVLPGTDVTEAFFGQGTRLTVV.

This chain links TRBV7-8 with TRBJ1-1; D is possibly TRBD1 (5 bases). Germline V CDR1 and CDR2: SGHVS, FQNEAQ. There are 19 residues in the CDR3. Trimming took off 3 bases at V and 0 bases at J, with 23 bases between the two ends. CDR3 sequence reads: CASSFFSRSGTVMNTEAFF. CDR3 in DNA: TGTGCCAGCAGCTTTTTTTCCCGCAGTGGGACCGTCATGAACACTGAAGCTTTCTTT.

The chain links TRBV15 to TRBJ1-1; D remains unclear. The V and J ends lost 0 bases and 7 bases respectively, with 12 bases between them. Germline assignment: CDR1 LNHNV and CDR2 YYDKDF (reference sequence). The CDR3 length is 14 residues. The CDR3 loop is CATSRDAFSGEAFF. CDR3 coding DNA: TGTGCCACCAGCAGAGATGCCTTTTCCGGTGAAGCTTTCTTT. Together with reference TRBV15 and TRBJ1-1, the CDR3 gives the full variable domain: DAMVIQNPRYQVTQFGKPVTLSCSQTLNHNVMYWYQQKSSQAPKLLFHYYDKDFNNEADTPDNFQSRRPNTSFCFLDIRSPGLGDTAMYLCATSRDAFSGEAFFGQGTRLTVV.

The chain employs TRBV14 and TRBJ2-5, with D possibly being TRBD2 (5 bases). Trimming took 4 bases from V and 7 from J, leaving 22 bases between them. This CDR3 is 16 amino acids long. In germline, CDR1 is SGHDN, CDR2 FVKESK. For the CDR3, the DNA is TGTGCCAGCAGCCGGGAAGGCGGGCCCAAAGAAGGGACCCAGTACTTC. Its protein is CASSREGGPKEGTQYF.

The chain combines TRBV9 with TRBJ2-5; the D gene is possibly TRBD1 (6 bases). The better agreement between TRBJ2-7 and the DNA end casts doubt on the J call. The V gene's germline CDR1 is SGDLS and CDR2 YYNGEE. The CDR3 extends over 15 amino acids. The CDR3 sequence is CASSATGMGSYEQYF. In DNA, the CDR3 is TGTGCCAGCAGCGCTACAGGGATGGGCTCCTACGAGCAGTACTTC.